This T cell receptor (beta chain) comes out of a study of shared clonotypes between healthy human individuals. Study results and caveats: Non-shared clonotypes were found to have lower generation probabilities than the clonotypes that were shared by all four of the sorted-subset donors.

The CDR3 spans 15 residues. Profiled with immunoSEQ multiplex PCR; TCRdb holds only in-frame clones, not every one. The sample has some 2.4 million clones, roughly 93% seen once; the top ten hold 0.36%. In the case of this clone: Its cognate antigen is unknown.

The sequence came from a young man in good health. Some clones in this sample may be carry-over from other donors' samples. Sequenced input: naive CD4+ T cells from PBMCs. Specified subset: CD45RA+ positively selected. The chain is built from TRBV21-1 and TRBJ2-3. TRBV21-1 is marked as a pseudogene. The CDR3 loop is CASSKEEGNTDTQYF. The DNA of the CDR3 is TGTGCCAGCAGCAAAGAAGAGGGGAACACAGATACGCAGTATTTT.